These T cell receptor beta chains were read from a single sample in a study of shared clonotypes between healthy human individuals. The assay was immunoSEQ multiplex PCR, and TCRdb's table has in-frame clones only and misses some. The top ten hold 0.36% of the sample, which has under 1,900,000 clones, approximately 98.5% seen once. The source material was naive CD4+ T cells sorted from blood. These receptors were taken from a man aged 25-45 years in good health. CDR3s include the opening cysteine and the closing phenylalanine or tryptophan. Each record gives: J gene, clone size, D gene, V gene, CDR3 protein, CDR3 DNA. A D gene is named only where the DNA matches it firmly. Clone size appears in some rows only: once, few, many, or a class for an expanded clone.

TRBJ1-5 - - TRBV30 CAWSLNNNQPQHF TGTGCCTGGAGTCTCAATAACAATCAGCCCCAGCATTTT
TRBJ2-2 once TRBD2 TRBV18 CASSVTSGTIIGELFF TGTGCCAGCTCTGTGACTAGCGGGACGATCATCGGGGAGCTGTTTTTT
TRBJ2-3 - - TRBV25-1 CASSVLDTQYF TGTGCCAGCAGTGTGTTAGATACGCAGTATTTT
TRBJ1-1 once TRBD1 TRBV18 CASSPLDRGTEAFF TGTGCCAGCTCACCGCTAGACAGGGGGACTGAAGCTTTCTTT
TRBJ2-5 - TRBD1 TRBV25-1 CASSQAAGTGDKETQYF TGTGCCAGCAGTCAAGCGGCTGGGACAGGGGACAAAGAGACCCAGTACTTC
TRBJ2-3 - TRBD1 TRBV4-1 CASSRTGGNLLDTQYF TGCGCCAGCAGTCGGACAGGGGGGAATTTGTTGGATACGCAGTATTTT
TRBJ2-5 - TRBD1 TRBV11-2 CASSSTDRETQYF TGTGCCAGCAGTTCAACTGACAGGGAAACCCAGTACTTC
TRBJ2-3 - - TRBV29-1 CSGSIGTQYF TGCAGCGGATCTATCGGTACGCAGTATTTT
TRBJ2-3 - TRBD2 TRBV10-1 CASSESGRVGDTQYF TGCGCCAGCAGTGAGAGCGGGAGGGTCGGGGATACGCAGTATTTT
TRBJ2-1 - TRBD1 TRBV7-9 CASSIQGNYNEQFF TGTGCCAGCAGCATACAGGGGAACTACAATGAGCAGTTCTTC
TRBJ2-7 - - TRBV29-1 CSVEDHRDEQYF TGCAGCGTTGAAGATCACAGGGACGAGCAGTACTTC
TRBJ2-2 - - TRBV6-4 CASSPTPTGELFF TGTGCCAGCAGTCCAACTCCCACCGGGGAGCTGTTTTTT
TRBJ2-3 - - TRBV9 CASSATGILDTQYF TGTGCCAGCAGCGCGACAGGTATTTTGGATACGCAGTATTTT
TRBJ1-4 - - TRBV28 CASTPGTLGIATNEKLFF TGTGCCAGCACCCCAGGGACACTTGGAATTGCAACTAATGAAAAACTGTTTTTT
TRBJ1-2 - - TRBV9 CASSVGRGYTF TGTGCCAGCAGCGTCGGGAGGGGCTACACCTTC
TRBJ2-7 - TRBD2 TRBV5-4 CASSWDGGRSYEQYF TGTGCCAGCAGCTGGGACGGGGGGAGGTCCTACGAGCAGTACTTC
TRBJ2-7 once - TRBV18 CASSPSTGYFAYEQYF TGTGCCAGCTCACCATCGACAGGTTATTTCGCCTACGAGCAGTACTTC
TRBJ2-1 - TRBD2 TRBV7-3 CASSLIPGLAPENEQFF TGTGCCAGCAGCCTCATTCCGGGACTAGCACCGGAAAATGAGCAGTTCTTC
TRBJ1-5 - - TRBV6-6 CASAPVRNQPQHF TGTGCCAGCGCGCCGGTCCGTAATCAGCCCCAGCATTTT
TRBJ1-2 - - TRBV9 CASSVEWWAGTGYTF TGTGCCAGCAGCGTAGAATGGTGGGCAGGGACTGGCTACACCTTC
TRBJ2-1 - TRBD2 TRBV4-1 CASSRTPLAGEGYNEQFF TGCGCCAGCAGCCGCACGCCTCTAGCGGGAGAGGGCTACAATGAGCAGTTCTTC
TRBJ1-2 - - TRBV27 CASSFRGLAGYTF TGTGCCAGCAGTTTCCGGGGTCTGGCTGGCTACACCTTC
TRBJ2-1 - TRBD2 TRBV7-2 CASSSSSGMYNEQFF TGTGCCAGCAGCAGCAGTAGCGGGATGTACAATGAGCAGTTCTTC
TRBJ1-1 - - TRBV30 CAWSAHFF TGTGCCTGGAGTGCCCATTTCTTT
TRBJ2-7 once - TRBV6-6 CASSAGDEQYF TGTGCCAGCAGTGCCGGGGACGAGCAGTACTTC
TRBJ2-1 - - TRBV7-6 CASSLAGGRNEQFF TGTGCCAGCAGCTTAGCGGGAGGAAGGAATGAGCAGTTCTTC
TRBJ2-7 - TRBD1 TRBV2 CASSFGTGGHEQYF TGTGCCAGCAGCTTCGGGACAGGGGGCCACGAGCAGTACTTC
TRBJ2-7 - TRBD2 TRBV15 CATSPGTSGRGGYEQYF TGTGCCACCAGCCCCGGGACTAGCGGGAGAGGGGGGTACGAGCAGTACTTC
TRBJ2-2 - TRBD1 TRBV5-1 CASSLAGGANTGELFF TGCGCCAGCAGCTTGGCAGGGGGCGCGAACACCGGGGAGCTGTTTTTT
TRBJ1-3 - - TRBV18 CASSASPDGNTIYF TGTGCCAGCTCTGCGTCTCCGGATGGAAACACCATATATTTT
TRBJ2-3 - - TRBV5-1 CASSLIGAQDTQYF TGCGCCAGCAGCTTGATTGGGGCACAGGATACGCAGTATTTT
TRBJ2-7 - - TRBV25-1 CASLGGALYEQYF TGTGCCAGTTTGGGGGGGGCTCTCTACGAGCAGTACTTC
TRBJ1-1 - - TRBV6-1 CASSDRPKAEAFF TGTGCCAGCAGTGACCGACCTAAGGCTGAAGCTTTCTTT
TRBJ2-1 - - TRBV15 CATSRDPNPPYNEQFF TGTGCCACCAGCAGAGATCCGAACCCCCCCTACAATGAGCAGTTCTTC
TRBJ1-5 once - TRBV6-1 CASTQGRLPNQPQHF TGTGCCAGCACCCAGGGACGCCTCCCCAATCAGCCCCAGCATTTT
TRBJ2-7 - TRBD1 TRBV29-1 CSAAEGTGRDEQYF TGCAGCGCCGCAGAGGGGACAGGGAGGGACGAGCAGTACTTC
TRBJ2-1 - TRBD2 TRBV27 CASSSRLAGAHNEQFF TGTGCCAGCAGTTCCAGGCTAGCGGGAGCGCACAATGAGCAGTTCTTC